The T cell receptor beta chain under discussion was sequenced for a study of cytomegalovirus exposure and HLA in healthy donors. About this clone: The antigen remains unidentified.

Participants comprised healthy donors of bone marrow. Germline-derived CDR1 and CDR2 are MNHEY and SMNVEV (reference sequence). This CDR3 is 13 amino acids long. Between the trimmed V and J ends, which lost 5 bases and 1 base, there was a span of 6 bases. Researchers ran the PCR with 60 Vbeta and 13 Jbeta primers. In the study's own analysis: The authors later counted roughly 77 million unique TCR beta chains, some 10 million of them shared. Data came from immunoSEQ multiplex PCR; TCRdb stores just in-frame clones and leaves some out. V and J calls and clone size are those listed in that table; D and trimming were worked out from the DNA. The sample gives more than 65,000 clones, around four fifths of which show up once; under 7.5% is in the top ten. Study results and limitations: Researchers reported in a later analysis that a missense DCLRE1C variant was tied to TCR beta V- and J-gene trimming. Earlier analysis found most TCR beta V segments productive about 90% or about 30% of the time.

This TCR derives from a woman between 45 and 60 years old in good health and CMV-seropositive. The chain combines TRBV27 with TRBJ1-5, with D unclear. Sequencing used PBMCs. CDR3 residues: CASSPRSNQPQHF. As DNA, the CDR3 is TGTGCCAGCAGTCCCCGGAGCAATCAGCCCCAGCATTTT.